A single count supports the clone carrying this T cell receptor beta chain. Its antigen is currently unknown. The sample is drawn from a study of OX40 agonist ivuxolimab in advanced cancers. Germline lookup yields CDR1 SGHVS and CDR2 FQNEAQ. The CDR3 contains 13 residues. The junction had 5 bases not matched to a gene; V was cut back by 6 bases and J by 6 bases. Findings and limits, study-wide: On average, CD8+ T cells had more expanded clones than CD4+.

Data came from immunoSEQ multiplex PCR; TCRdb stores just in-frame clones and leaves some out. The table lists 95,000 or so clones, over 75% of them singletons, with 3.8% in the top ten. The receptor was isolated from an adult with an advanced solid tumor such as melanoma, head and neck, liver or kidney cancer. Sample: CD4+ or CD8+ T cells sorted from blood, taken in a trial of the OX40 agonist ivuxolimab. The chain combines TRBV7-8 with TRBJ2-1, with 7 bases lining up with TRBD2. The DNA of the CDR3 is TGTGCCAGCAGACCAAGCGGGACCAATGAGCAGTTCTTC. Translated: CASRPSGTNEQFF.